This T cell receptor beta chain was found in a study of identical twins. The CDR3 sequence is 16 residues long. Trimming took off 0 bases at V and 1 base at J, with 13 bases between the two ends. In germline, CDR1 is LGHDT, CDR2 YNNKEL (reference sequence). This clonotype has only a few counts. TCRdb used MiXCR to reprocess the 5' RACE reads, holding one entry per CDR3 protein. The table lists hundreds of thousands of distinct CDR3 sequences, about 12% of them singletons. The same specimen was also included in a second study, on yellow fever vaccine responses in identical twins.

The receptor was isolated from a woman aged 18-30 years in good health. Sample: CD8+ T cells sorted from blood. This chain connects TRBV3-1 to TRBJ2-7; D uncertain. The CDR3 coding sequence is TGTGCCAGCAGCCAAGACTGGCCAAAGTTATCCTACGAGCAGTACTTC. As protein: CASSQDWPKLSYEQYF.